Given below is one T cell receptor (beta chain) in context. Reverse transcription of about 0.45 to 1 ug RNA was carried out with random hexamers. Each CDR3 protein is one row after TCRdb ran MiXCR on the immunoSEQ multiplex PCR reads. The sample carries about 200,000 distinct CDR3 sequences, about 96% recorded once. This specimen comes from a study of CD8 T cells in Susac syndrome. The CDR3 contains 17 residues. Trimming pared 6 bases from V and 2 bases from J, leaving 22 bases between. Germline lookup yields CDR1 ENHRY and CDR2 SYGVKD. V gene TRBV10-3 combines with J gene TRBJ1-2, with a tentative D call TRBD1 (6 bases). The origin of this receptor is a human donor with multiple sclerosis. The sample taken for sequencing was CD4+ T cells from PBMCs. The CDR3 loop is CAIRGLTTGSPNYGYTF. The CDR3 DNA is TGTGCCATCAGGGGATTAACCACAGGGTCGCCCAACTATGGCTACACCTTC.